This passage covers 2 T cell receptor beta chains from one sample sequenced in a study of cytomegalovirus exposure and HLA in healthy donors. This PCR relied on a set of 60 Vbeta primers and 13 Jbeta primers. Sequencing used immunoSEQ multiplex PCR; TCRdb keeps in-frame clones, though not all of them. The sample has 95,000 to 150,000 clones; around 74% are singletons. The sequenced sample was PBMCs. These TCRs come from a man aged 55 to 70 in good health and CMV-seropositive.

The chain joins TRBV27 to TRBJ1-5; a weak D match, TRBD1 (5 bases). The CDR3 is 14 amino acids. Germline values: CDR1 MNHEY, CDR2 SMNVEV (reference sequence). Trimming pared 5 bases from V and 3 bases from J, leaving 11 bases between. For the CDR3, the DNA is TGTGCCAGCAGTCCCGGCAGGGTCAATCAGCCCCAGCATTTT. Its protein product is CASSPGRVNQPQHF.

This clone was counted between two and nine times. The chain carries TRBV5-1 and TRBJ2-6; TRBD1 matches 8 bases. V gave up 4 bases and J gave up 0 bases; unmatched junction bases: 6. CDR1 and CDR2 from the germline V gene are SGHRS and YFSETQ. The CDR3 runs 17 residues. CDR3 protein: CASSRTGRPSGANVLTF. The CDR3 DNA follows: TGCGCCAGCAGCAGGACAGGGCGTCCCTCTGGGGCCAACGTCCTGACTTTC.